The clone carrying this T cell receptor beta chain was seen a handful of times. As yet, its antigen is unknown. TCRdb reprocessed the 5' RACE reads via MiXCR and lists one record per CDR3 protein. The table includes about 150,000 distinct CDR3 sequences, roughly 15% detected once. The data derive from a study of T-cell memory formation after mild COVID-19. Study in general: Each donor largely had its own TCR clusters. Study-wide results and limits: Contracting clones from day 15 to 85 had balanced CD4/CD8; later expanders favoured CD4+.

The CDR3 covers 13 residues. Per the germline V gene, CDR1 is MDHEN and CDR2 is SYDVKM. The junction had 9 bases not matched to a gene; V was cut back by 4 bases and J by 14 bases. The sequence was obtained from an adult woman who had mild COVID-19 (a few samples of this study predate the infection). Cell type and time point are not known. The chain uses TRBV28 and TRBJ1-2; TRBD1 aligns across 11 bases. The sequenced sample was PBMCs or a T cell subset sorted from them (not recorded which). CDR3 in amino acids: CASSSGVGTGGTF. CDR3 bases: TGTGCCAGCAGTTCTGGGGTCGGGACAGGGGGAACCTTC.